A selection of T cell receptor beta chains follows, all from one sample in a study of T cells in Graves' hyperthyroidism and ophthalmopathy. TCRdb processed the multiplex PCR reads anew with MiXCR; each CDR3 protein has one entry. Of over 400,000 distinct CDR3 sequences in the sample, 14% to 15% are singletons; the top ten hold under 15%. The sequenced sample consisted of blood. These receptors all stem from a young man with Graves' ophthalmopathy. Each CDR3 is given with its conserved first and last residue. The order of the fields is J gene, V gene, D gene, clone size, CDR3 DNA, CDR3 protein. The D gene is left open where the match is weak. Clone size is given as once, few or many counts, or a class when the clone is expanded.

>TRBJ2-7|TRBV4-1|NA|many
TGCGCCAGCAGCCAAGAAAATAGGGACTACGAGCAGTACTTC
CASSQENRDYEQYF
>TRBJ1-1|TRBV12-3/TRBV12-4|NA|many
TGTGCCAGCAGTCACGGAGGGTTCGAGGCTTTCTTT
CASSHGGFEAFF
>TRBJ2-5|TRBV5-5|TRBD1|many
TGTGCCAGCAGCTCCGGGACAGGGGGCTTGGAGACCCAGTACTTC
CASSSGTGGLETQYF
>TRBJ1-1|TRBV4-2|NA|few
TGTGCCAGCAGCCTGTACACATACACTGAAGCTTTCTTT
CASSLYTYTEAFF
>TRBJ1-2|TRBV9|NA|few
TGTGCCAGCAGCGTAGCCTTGGACTATCGCCGAGGCTACACCTTC
CASSVALDYRRGYTF
>TRBJ1-1|TRBV20-1|NA|many
TGCAGTGCTAGAGATCCCAATTTTGTGAACACTGAAGCTTTCTTT
CSARDPNFVNTEAFF
>TRBJ2-7|TRBV2|NA|many
TGTGCCAGCAGTGATCCAGCGGGCCCCTACGAGCAGTACTTC
CASSDPAGPYEQYF
>TRBJ2-5|TRBV20-1|NA|many
TGCAGTGGCAGGGGTTATGCGGAGACCCAGTACTTC
CSGRGYAETQYF
>TRBJ2-7|TRBV6-6|NA|many
TGTGCCAGCAGTTACTCCACTTCGAACCTCTACGAGCAGTACTTC
CASSYSTSNLYEQYF
>TRBJ1-2|TRBV6-1|TRBD1|once
TGTGCCACCTCGGGACAGGCCAAAGCTAACTATGGCTACACCTTC
CATSGQAKANYGYTF
>TRBJ2-7|TRBV2|NA|many
TGTGCCAGCAGTGAAGTCCCGGGGATCATTTACGAGCAGTACTTC
CASSEVPGIIYEQYF
>TRBJ2-7|TRBV20-1|TRBD1|many
TGCAGTGCTAGAGAGGACAGGGGCCACGAGCAGTACTTC
CSAREDRGHEQYF
>TRBJ2-7|TRBV9|TRBD1|many
TGTGCCAGCAGTGAAACCGGGACAGGGAGCGAGCAGTACTTC
CASSETGTGSEQYF
>TRBJ2-5|TRBV7-8|TRBD1|few
TGTGCCAGCAGCTTAGGGGACAGGGCCCAGTACTTC
CASSLGDRAQYF
>TRBJ2-2|TRBV12-3/TRBV12-4|NA|few
TGTGCCAGCGAGGAGTATACCGGGGAGCTGTTTTTT
CASEEYTGELFF